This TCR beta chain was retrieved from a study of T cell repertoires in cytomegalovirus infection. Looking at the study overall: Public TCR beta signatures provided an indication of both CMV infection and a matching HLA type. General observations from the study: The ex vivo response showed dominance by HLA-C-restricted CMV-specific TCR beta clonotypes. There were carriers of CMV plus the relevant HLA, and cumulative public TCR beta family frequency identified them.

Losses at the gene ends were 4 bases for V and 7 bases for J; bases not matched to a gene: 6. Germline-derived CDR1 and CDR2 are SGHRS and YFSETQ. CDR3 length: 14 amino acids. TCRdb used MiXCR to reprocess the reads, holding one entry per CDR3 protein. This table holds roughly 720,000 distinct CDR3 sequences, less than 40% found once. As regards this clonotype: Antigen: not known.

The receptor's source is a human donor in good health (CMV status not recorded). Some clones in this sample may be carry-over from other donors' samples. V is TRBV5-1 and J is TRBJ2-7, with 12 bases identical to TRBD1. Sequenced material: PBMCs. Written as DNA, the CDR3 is TGCGCCAGCAGCGGGGGACAGGGGGCGCGTGAGCAGTACTTC. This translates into CASSGGQGAREQYF.